This TCR beta chain appears in the sequencing data of a study of blood T cell repertoires in COVID-19 (dated by TCRdb to the early 2020s). As for the study more broadly: The collaborator samples originated in the United States, Italy and Spain and spanned the acute and convalescent phases of COVID-19. The dataset comprised deeply sampled blood TCRbeta repertoires from subjects exposed to, actively infected with, or recovered from COVID-19. HLA class I and class II types, where available, came from metadata supplied by the sample provider rather than from assay-based typing. Nearly every sample came with metadata listing a de-identified subject ID, COVID-19 status, age in years and sex. Samples were obtained from the ongoing ImmuneRACE study (first 160 participants) and from over a thousand subjects provided by 6 global collaborators. A freely available public database, intended as a resource for researchers studying the immune response to SARS-CoV-2, is where the repertoires were released. The prospective study material was composed of cDNA or gDNA derived from T cells, B-cell-depleted T cells, or PBMCs. Broad study findings and their caveats: The quantity of clinical and demographic metadata differed by source and by participant and was supplied without curation.

TCRbeta CDR3 regions were amplified from genomic DNA using the immunoSEQ Assay, a bias-controlled multiplex PCR. Per the source publication's procedure: Nucleated cell counts per sample were estimated from amplification of reference gene primers within the assay. To quantify the absolute abundance of each unique TCRbeta CDR3 rearrangement, sequence reads were collapsed and filtered. For each sample, productive Simpson clonality was calculated as the square root of Simpson's diversity index over productive rearrangements. As stored in TCRdb, this immuneACCESS dataset retains in-frame rearrangements with V and J assigned. A fraction of the clones does not appear; measured against another copy, unresolved V genes explain less than half of the discrepancy, and the remainder lacks a known reason. The V and J calls and the clone size are those of that table, but D and trimming were determined from the DNA. The sample table lists hundreds of thousands of clones, 70% to 90% of them with a count of one. The ten biggest clones cover roughly 4% of the sample.

Participants in the prospective study were aged roughly 18 to 89 years, lived in some 24 United States geographic areas, and enrolled through a virtual design. In the prospective study, participants were assigned to cohorts based on the clinical history participants reported in a screening survey and a study questionnaire. Exposed participants had been in contact, within 2 weeks of entering the study, with a person who had a PCR-confirmed or clinician-diagnosed case of COVID-19. Each participant in the prospective study had whole blood, serum and a nasopharyngeal or oropharyngeal swab collected by mobile phlebotomists. Prospective study participants could optionally give additional blood draws and questionnaires over an approximately two-month period. Before DNA extraction, prospective study blood samples were shipped either frozen or at room temperature. Details on this clone: Its specific antigen is unknown. The sample holds no much larger clone one base away, and base qualities are not on file.

Compared with germline, V lacks 4 bases and J lacks 6 bases; bases without a gene match: 13. Sequences LGHDT (CDR1) and YNNKEL (CDR2) are obtained from the germline V gene (reference sequence). From cysteine to phenylalanine, the CDR3 is 17 amino acids long. The read is trimmed to its CDR3 DNA, 51 bases read in frame from base 1. The sequencing sample was made of PBMCs or T cells enriched from blood (not recorded which). This sequence uses TRBV3-1 (or the pseudogene TRBV3-2) and TRBJ1-2; 11 central bases correspond to TRBD1. The sequence came from a woman in her 30s who had been exposed to COVID-19. The CDR3 loop reads CASSPYSPGQGAHGYTF. The DNA sequence reads TGTGCCAGCAGCCCTTATTCTCCCGGACAGGGGGCCCATGGCTACACCTTC.